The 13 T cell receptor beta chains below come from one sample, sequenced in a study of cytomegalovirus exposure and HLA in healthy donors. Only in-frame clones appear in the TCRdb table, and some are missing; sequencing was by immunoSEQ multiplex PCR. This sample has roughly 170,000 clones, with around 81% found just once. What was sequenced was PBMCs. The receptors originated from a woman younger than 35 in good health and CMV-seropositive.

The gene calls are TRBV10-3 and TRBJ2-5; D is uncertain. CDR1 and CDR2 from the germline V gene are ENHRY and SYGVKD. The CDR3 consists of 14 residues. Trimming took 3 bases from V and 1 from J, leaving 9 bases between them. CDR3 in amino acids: CAISEQQTQETQYF. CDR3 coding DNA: TGTGCCATCAGTGAACAACAGACCCAAGAGACCCAGTACTTC.

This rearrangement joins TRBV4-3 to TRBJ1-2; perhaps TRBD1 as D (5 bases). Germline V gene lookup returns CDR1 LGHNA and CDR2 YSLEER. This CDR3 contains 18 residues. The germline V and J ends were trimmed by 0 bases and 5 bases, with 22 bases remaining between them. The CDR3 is CASSQDRVRTFTMYGYTF. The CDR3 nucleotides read TGCGCCAGCAGCCAAGATAGAGTAAGGACATTCACAATGTATGGCTACACCTTC.

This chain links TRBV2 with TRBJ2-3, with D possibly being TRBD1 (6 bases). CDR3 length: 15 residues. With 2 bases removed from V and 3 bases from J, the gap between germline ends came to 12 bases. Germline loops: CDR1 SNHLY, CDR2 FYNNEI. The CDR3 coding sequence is TGTGCCAGCAGTGAACTAGGGGGTGCGACAGATACGCAGTATTTT. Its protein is CASSELGGATDTQYF.

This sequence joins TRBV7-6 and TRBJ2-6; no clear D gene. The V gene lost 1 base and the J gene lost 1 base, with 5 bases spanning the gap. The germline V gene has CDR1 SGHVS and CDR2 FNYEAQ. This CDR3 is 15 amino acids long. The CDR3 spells CASSLGGSGANVLTF. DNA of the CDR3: TGTGCCAGCAGCTTAGGAGGATCTGGGGCCAACGTCCTGACTTTC. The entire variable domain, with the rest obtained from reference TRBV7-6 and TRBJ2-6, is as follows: GAGVSQSPRYKVTKRGQDVALRCDPISGHVSLYWYRQALGQGPEFLTYFNYEAQQDKSGLPNDRFSAERPEGSISTLTIQRTEQRDSAMYRCASSLGGSGANVLTFGAGSRLTVL.

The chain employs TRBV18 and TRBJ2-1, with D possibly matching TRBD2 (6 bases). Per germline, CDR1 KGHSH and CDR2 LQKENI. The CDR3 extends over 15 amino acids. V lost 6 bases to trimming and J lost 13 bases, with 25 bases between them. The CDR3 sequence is CASSPPITEGEEQFF. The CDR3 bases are TGTGCCAGCTCCCCTCCCATTACTGAAGGGGAGGAACAGTTCTTC. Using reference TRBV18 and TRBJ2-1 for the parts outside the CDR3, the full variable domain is NAGVMQNPRHLVRRRGQEARLRCSPMKGHSHVYWYRQLPEEGLKFMVYLQKENIIDESGMPKERFSAEFPKEGPSILRIQQVVRGDSAAYFCASSPPITEGEEQFFGPGTRLTVL.

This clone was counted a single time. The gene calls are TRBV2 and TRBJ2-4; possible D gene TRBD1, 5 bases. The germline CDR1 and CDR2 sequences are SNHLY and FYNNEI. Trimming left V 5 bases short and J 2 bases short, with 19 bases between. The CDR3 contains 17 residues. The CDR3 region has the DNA TGTGCCAGCAGTCTTGACAGCCAACCCCAACCCAAAAACATTCAGTACTTC. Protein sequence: CASSLDSQPQPKNIQYF.

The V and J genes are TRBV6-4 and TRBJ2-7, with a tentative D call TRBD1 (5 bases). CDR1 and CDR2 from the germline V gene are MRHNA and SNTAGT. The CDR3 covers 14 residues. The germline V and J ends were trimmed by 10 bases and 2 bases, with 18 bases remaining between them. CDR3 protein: CATGRQTDTYEQYF. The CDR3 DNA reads TGTGCCACAGGAAGACAGACTGATACCTACGAGCAGTACTTC.

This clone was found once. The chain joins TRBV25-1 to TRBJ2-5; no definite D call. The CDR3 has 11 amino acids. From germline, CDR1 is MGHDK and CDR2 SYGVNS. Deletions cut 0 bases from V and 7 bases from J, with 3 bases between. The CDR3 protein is CASSEYGTQYF. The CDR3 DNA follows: TGTGCCAGCAGTGAATACGGGACCCAGTACTTC. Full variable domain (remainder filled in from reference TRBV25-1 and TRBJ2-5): EADIYQTPRYLVIGTGKKITLECSQTMGHDKMYWYQQDPGMELHLIHYSYGVNSTEKGDLSSESTVSRIRTEHFPLTLESARPSHTSQYLCASSEYGTQYFGPGTRLLVL.

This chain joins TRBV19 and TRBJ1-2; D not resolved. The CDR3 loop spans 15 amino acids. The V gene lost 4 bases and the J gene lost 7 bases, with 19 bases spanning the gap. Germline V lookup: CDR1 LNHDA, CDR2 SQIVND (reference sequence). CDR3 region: CASSTQAGRTPGYTF. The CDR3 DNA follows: TGTGCCAGTAGTACCCAAGCGGGGAGGACGCCTGGCTACACCTTC.

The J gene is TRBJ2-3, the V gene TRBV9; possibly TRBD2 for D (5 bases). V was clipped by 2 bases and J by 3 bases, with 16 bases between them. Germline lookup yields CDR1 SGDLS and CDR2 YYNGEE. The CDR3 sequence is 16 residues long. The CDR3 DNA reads TGTGCCAGCAGCGTGTCTCCGGGAAGGAGGACAGATACGCAGTATTTT. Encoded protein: CASSVSPGRRTDTQYF.

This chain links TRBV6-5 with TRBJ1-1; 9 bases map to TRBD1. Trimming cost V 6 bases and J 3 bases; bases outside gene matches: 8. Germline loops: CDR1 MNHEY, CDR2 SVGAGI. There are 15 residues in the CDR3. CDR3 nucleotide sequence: TGTGCCAGCAGGGGGGGGACAGGGAAGGACACTGAAGCTTTCTTT. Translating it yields CASRGGTGKDTEAFF.

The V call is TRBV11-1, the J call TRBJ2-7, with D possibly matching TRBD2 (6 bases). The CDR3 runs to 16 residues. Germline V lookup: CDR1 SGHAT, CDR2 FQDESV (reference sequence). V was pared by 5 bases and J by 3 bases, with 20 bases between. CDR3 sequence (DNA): TGTGCCAGCAGCCCACTCTGGGGGGAAAAATTCTACGAGCAGTACTTC. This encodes CASSPLWGEKFYEQYF.

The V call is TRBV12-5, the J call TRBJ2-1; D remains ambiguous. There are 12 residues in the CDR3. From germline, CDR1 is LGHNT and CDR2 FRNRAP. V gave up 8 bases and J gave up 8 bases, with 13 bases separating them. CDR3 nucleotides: TGTGCTAGTTCCCTCAGGAACCATGAGCAGTTCTTC. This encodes CASSLRNHEQFF. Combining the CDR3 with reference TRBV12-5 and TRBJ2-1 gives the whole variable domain DARVTQTPRHKVTEMGQEVTMRCQPILGHNTVFWYRQTMMQGLELLAYFRNRAPLDDSGMPKDRFSAEMPDATLATLKIQPSEPRDSAVYFCASSLRNHEQFFGPGTRLTVL.